This T cell receptor beta chain was observed in a study of regulatory and conventional T cells in RAG deficiency. Findings of the study overall: These Omenn syndrome Treg sorts may hold peripherally activated cells instead.

Genomic DNA came from blood conventional CD4+ T cells gated CD25-low CD127-high. About this clone itself: Its specificity is unknown.

Data came from immunoSEQ multiplex PCR; TCRdb stores just in-frame clones and leaves some out. This table holds 24,000 or so clones, just under 95% found once. In addition, the sample was reused for a study of regulatory T cells. In that study: The primer mix had 52 TRBV and 13 TRBJ primers. Skewed V and J usage and few unique V-J pairs marked patient repertoires, most in Tregs.

This TCR was sampled from a human donor in good health. Sequencing was performed on CD4+ T cells sorted from blood.

The CDR3 DNA sequence: TGTGCCAGCAGCTTCGGTCTAGCGGGACTCTACGAGCAGTACTTC. Translated: CASSFGLAGLYEQYF. The V and J genes are TRBV7-8 and TRBJ2-7, with TRBD2 identical over 9 bases. CDR3 length: 15 residues. J was trimmed by 3 bases and V by 3 bases; bases with no gene match: 6. Germline V gene lookup returns CDR1 SGHVS and CDR2 FQNEAQ.